The sequence of this T cell receptor (beta chain) was determined in a study of CD8 T cells in ankylosing spondylitis. The study, taken as a whole, reports: For ankylosing spondylitis blood, a TCR beta motif of 7 or 8 highly homologous variants appeared characteristic.

With molecular barcodes, quantitative 5'-RACE was used to make the TCR beta libraries. TCRdb re-called the 5' RACE reads through MiXCR, storing one row per CDR3 protein. The repertoire holds hundreds of thousands of distinct CDR3 sequences, with 12% as singletons. The CDR3 consists of 18 residues. J lost 4 bases, V lost 0 bases, and 11 bases had no gene match. Germline V lookup: CDR1 LGHNA, CDR2 YSLEER. Concerning this clonotype itself: The antigen is not known.

The V and J genes are TRBV4-3 and TRBJ2-5; 10 positions match TRBD2. Material: blood, either unsorted or a sorted T cell fraction (not recorded which). This clonotype was sampled from a male donor with ankylosing spondylitis. The CDR3 nucleotides are TGCGCCAGCAGCCAAGATCTCCCGCGACTAGCGGGCGGAGAGACCCAGTACTTC. It codes for CASSQDLPRLAGGETQYF.